This TCR beta chain was profiled in a study of graft-versus-host responses after intestinal transplantation. Study context: Multivisceral, liver-intestinal, or isolated intestinal grafts went to recipients. Uniformly, recipients were administered anti-thymocyte globulin induction with subsequent tacrolimus and steroids for two to three years.

This table comes from immunoSEQ multiplex PCR, and its TCRdb copy is limited to in-frame clones, with some not included. The sample carries 75,000 to 90,000 clones, roughly 91% recorded once. Of note for this clone: Its antigen is undetermined.

Findings and caveats of the study: Declines in HvG clones occurring early post-transplant were associated with peak circulating GvH clone levels.

This specimen consisted of unstimulated CD4+ T cells sorted from spleen or lymph node cells, obtained before intestinal transplant. This TCR was sampled from a human donor who received an intestinal transplant.

The DNA of the CDR3 is TGTGCCACCAGCAGAGTCGGGACAGTGCTTTACAATGAGCAGTTCTTC. Its protein product is CATSRVGTVLYNEQFF. The rearrangement joins TRBV15 to TRBJ2-1; 7 bases fit TRBD1. Germline CDR1 is LNHNV and CDR2 is YYDKDF (reference sequence). This CDR3 has 16 amino acids. Losses at the gene ends were 1 base for V and 4 bases for J; bases not matched to a gene: 7.